Sequencing of this TCR beta chain was carried out in a study of blood T cells in healthy people across ages. General study findings and limits: Age brought a roughly linear fall in TCR beta diversity measured per million T cells.

It was with a sample-barcoded 5' primer and a J-beta primer mix that a second PCR of about 6 to 12 cycles was run. Via MiXCR, TCRdb re-called the 5' RACE reads, giving one row per CDR3 protein. The table has around 1.1 million distinct CDR3 sequences, 35% to 45% seen once. In regard to this clonotype: Its antigen is not identified.

Losses at the gene ends were 3 bases for V and 7 bases for J; bases not matched to a gene: 11. CDR1 SGHRS and CDR2 YFSETQ come from the germline V gene. This CDR3 spans 15 amino acids. Each donor was a healthy Caucasian individual from Russia, aged about 6 to 95. The sequence derives from a man aged 18-30 years in good health. The chain couples TRBV5-1 to TRBJ2-7; 9 positions match TRBD1. Sequencing input: blood. In DNA, the CDR3 is TGCGCCAGCAGCTGGGACAGGGAGAGGGTCAATGAGCAGTACTTC. This gives the protein CASSWDRERVNEQYF.